Following are 17 T cell receptor beta chains from one sample sequenced in a study of cytomegalovirus exposure and HLA in healthy donors. Only in-frame clones appear in the TCRdb table, and some are missing; sequencing was by immunoSEQ multiplex PCR. This repertoire shows under 85,000 clones, roughly 94% found once; its top ten account for around 2.1%. Source material: PBMCs. These receptors were obtained from a woman between 18 and 29 years old in good health and CMV-seronegative.

The chain is built from TRBV27 and TRBJ2-1; D is possibly TRBD1 (6 bases). The CDR3 consists of 14 residues. V was pared by 2 bases and J by 6 bases, with 11 bases between. CDR1 and CDR2 (germline): MNHEY, SMNVEV (reference sequence). Here the CDR3 DNA reads TGTGCCAGCAGTTTACAGGGGACCCTCAATGAGCAGTTCTTC. It translates to CASSLQGTLNEQFF.

The CDR3 here is CASSTMGLDTQYF. CDR3 sequence (DNA): TGTGCCAGTAGTACGATGGGGCTAGATACGCAGTATTTT. This chain joins TRBV19 and TRBJ2-3, with D perhaps matching TRBD1 (5 bases). The V gene's germline CDR1 is LNHDA and CDR2 SQIVND (reference sequence). The CDR3 is made up of 13 amino acids. Trimming removed 4 bases from V and 5 bases from J, with 10 bases in between.

The chain is built from TRBV4-1 and TRBJ2-3, with 13 bases matching TRBD2. The CDR3 covers 20 residues. In germline, CDR1 is MGHRA, CDR2 YSYEKL. The V segment lost 0 bases and the J segment 4 bases; nucleotides outside the gene matches: 13. The CDR3 region has the DNA TGCGCCAGCAGCCAAGATTCCCCCGGGACTAGCGGGGTCGGGGCAGATACGCAGTATTTT. Its protein product is CASSQDSPGTSGVGADTQYF.

This chain uses TRBV11-3 with TRBJ2-1; 7 bases align to TRBD2. The CDR3 has 16 amino acids. Germline V CDR1 and CDR2: SGHNT, YENEEA. J lost 9 bases, V lost 6 bases, and 17 bases had no gene match. The CDR3 is CASRPNVAGASGEQFF. The CDR3 nucleotides read TGTGCCAGCAGACCTAACGTTGCGGGAGCCTCGGGTGAGCAGTTCTTC.

The CDR3 region is CASLDRPYSNQPQHF. CDR3 bases: TGTGCCAGTTTGGACAGACCTTATAGCAATCAGCCCCAGCATTTT. The chain uses TRBV19 and TRBJ1-5, with D possibly matching TRBD1 (6 bases). V lost 8 bases to trimming and J lost 0 bases, with 14 bases between them. The CDR3 spans 15 residues. CDR1 is LNHDA, CDR2 SQIVND, per germline (reference sequence).

The chain recombines TRBV12-2 with TRBJ2-5; TRBD1, as called in the table, went unchecked against the DNA. TRBV12-2 is an annotated pseudogene. The CDR3 runs 15 residues. The CDR3 protein is CASRRTGGAKKTQYF. As DNA, the CDR3 is TGTGCAAGTCGCCGCACAGGGGGCGCGAAAAAGACCCAGTACTTC.

CDR3 sequence reads: CASSPHLAGGYEQYF. The CDR3 bases are TGTGCCAGCAGTCCCCACCTAGCGGGAGGCTACGAGCAGTACTTC. The chain combines TRBV28 with TRBJ2-7; 11 bases align to TRBD2. Unmatched junction bases numbered 6, after V lost 5 bases and J lost 3 bases. Germline CDR1 is MDHEN and CDR2 is SYDVKM. The CDR3 has 15 residues.

V is TRBV27 and J is TRBJ2-5, with TRBD2 matching 7 bases. V shed 6 bases, J shed 1 base, and the junction held 8 bases outside the gene matches. Germline CDR1 and CDR2: MNHEY and SMNVEV (reference sequence). This CDR3 is built from 15 residues. The CDR3 reads CASRASGGAQETQYF. Here the CDR3 DNA reads TGTGCCAGCAGGGCCTCGGGGGGAGCCCAAGAGACCCAGTACTTC.

This chain joins TRBV6-1 and TRBJ2-1; 10 nucleotides match TRBD2. The CDR3 is 15 residues long. The trim removed 5 bases at V and 4 bases at J, leaving 5 bases unmatched. Germline V gene data show CDR1 as MNHNS and CDR2 as SASEGT. In nucleotides, the CDR3 is TGTGCCAGCAGTTCTCTAGCGGGAGATTACAATGAGCAGTTCTTC. Its protein is CASSSLAGDYNEQFF.

J is TRBJ2-7 and V is TRBV10-3; D perhaps matches TRBD1 (6 bases). Trimming cost V 7 bases and J 1 base, with 11 bases left between them. Germline V gene lookup returns CDR1 ENHRY and CDR2 SYGVKD. This CDR3 is built from 13 residues. CDR3 sequence (DNA): TGTGCCATCATGTCTGGACAGTCCTACGAGCAGTACTTC. It yields the protein CAIMSGQSYEQYF.

The chain has TRBV2 and TRBJ1-2, with TRBD1 matching 7 bases. The germline V gene has CDR1 SNHLY and CDR2 FYNNEI. V dropped 5 bases and J dropped 7; count of bases not matched to a gene: 4. CDR3 size: 12 residues. The CDR3 is CASSTRDSGYTF. CDR3 DNA: TGTGCCAGCAGTACCCGGGACAGTGGCTACACCTTC.

J is TRBJ2-2 and V is TRBV6-4, with a weak D call TRBD1 (6 bases). V lost 3 bases and J lost 4, with 12 bases in between. Germline V gene sequence: CDR1 MRHNA, CDR2 SNTAGT. This CDR3 comprises 15 residues. The CDR3 region is CASSEGQGSTGELFF. Written as DNA, the CDR3 is TGTGCCAGCAGTGAGGGGCAGGGGAGCACCGGGGAGCTGTTTTTT.

The V and J genes are TRBV2 and TRBJ1-4, with D maybe TRBD1 (5 bases). V dropped 8 bases and J dropped 6 bases, with 16 bases sitting between them. CDR3 size: 14 residues. Germline lookup yields CDR1 SNHLY and CDR2 FYNNEI. The CDR3 protein is CASRGLLLDEKLFF. The CDR3 region has the DNA TGTGCCAGCCGGGGGTTACTCTTGGATGAAAAACTGTTTTTT.

This sequence joins TRBV29-1 and TRBJ2-3, with TRBD2 matching over 9 bases. With V trimmed by 6 bases and J by 2 bases, 9 bases remained unmatched. The CDR3 is 15 residues long. Looked up from germline, CDR1 is SQVTM and CDR2 is ANQGSEA. The CDR3 region is CSVCRLADITDTQYF. The CDR3 DNA sequence: TGCAGCGTGTGTAGACTAGCGGACATCACAGATACGCAGTATTTT.

CDR3 nucleotides: TGTGCCTGGGAATTAGCGGGGAGTGATACAGATACGCAGTATTTT. Translation gives CAWELAGSDTDTQYF. The rearrangement links TRBV30 to TRBJ2-3; TRBD2 aligns across 8 bases. The CDR3 spans 15 residues. After removal of 5 bases from V and 3 bases from J, the junction contained 10 bases not matched to a gene. Per the germline V gene, CDR1 is GTSNPN and CDR2 is SVGIG (reference sequence).

The V gene is TRBV9, the J gene TRBJ2-7; 10 bases match TRBD2. The CDR3 covers 19 residues. The J segment lost 4 bases and the V segment lost 3 bases, leaving 19 bases of the junction unmatched. Germline V gives CDR1 SGDLS, CDR2 YYNGEE. As DNA, the CDR3 is TGTGCCAGCAGCGCACTAAGGAGACCGCTAGCGGGAGAACCGTACGAGCAGTACTTC. Amino acids: CASSALRRPLAGEPYEQYF.

This clone was counted once. The chain joins TRBV19 to TRBJ2-2, with 9 bases matching TRBD1. V was pared by 5 bases and J by 4 bases, with 8 bases of the junction left unmatched. The CDR3 is made up of 16 amino acids. CDR1 is LNHDA and CDR2 is SQIVND in the germline V gene (reference sequence). Here the CDR3 DNA reads TGTGCCAGTAGTGCCGGGGACAGGGTCGGCACCGGGGAGCTGTTTTTT. Translated: CASSAGDRVGTGELFF.